The sequence of this T cell receptor (beta chain) was determined in a study of CD8 T cells in Susac syndrome (dated by TCRdb to about 2019). For the study in its entirety: Repertoire sequencing was used to test whether CD8+ T cell activation and differentiation in Susac syndrome was antigen driven.

Including cysteine and phenylalanine, the CDR3 has 13 amino acids. The DNA shown is the 39-base CDR3, in frame from base 1. CDR1 and CDR2, looked up from the germline V gene (reference sequence), are MNHEY and SMNVEV. The V and J ends are trimmed by 8 bases and 5 bases, leaving 15 bases between them. Of note for this clonotype: Which antigen it targets is not known. Base qualities were left out, and no much larger clone turns up one base away.

RNA was extracted with the RNeasy kit and roughly 0.5 to 1 ug was reverse transcribed using random hexamers. TCR beta CDR3 regions were amplified with the immunoSEQ multiplex PCR assay covering 54 Vbeta and 13 Jbeta segments. PCR amplification bias was corrected using a synthetic template baseline for primer optimization and computational correction. Regarding the original processing steps: Reads were annotated to V, D and J genes according to IMGT and were analyzed with immunoSEQ Analyzer, with only productive sequences retained. Clonality was calculated as one minus the Shannon entropy normalized by log2 of the number of productive unique sequences. Public and private clones were assessed among the 100 most prevalent clones of each patient and control. A clone was defined as Susac-specific if it was absent from the healthy and MS cohorts, from around 960 published viral clones and from other ImmuneACCESS disease sequences. TCRdb reworked the public reads: Q25 trimming with fastp, MiXCR clone assembly, productive beta chains retained. Rows are unified per CDR3 protein, each entry keeping the most common DNA and genes. These V and J calls derive from TCRdb rather than the authors' analysis. This sample comprises 190,000 or so distinct CDR3 sequences, approximately 95% of them detected only once. Approximately 0.081% of the sample belongs to the ten largest clones.

What the research found in general, with its limitations: The number of individuals in the TCR sequencing and HLA analysis was acknowledged as relatively small.

Peripheral blood CD8+ and CD4+ T cells from healthy donors, Susac syndrome patients and multiple sclerosis patients were profiled using high-throughput TCR beta sequencing. Treatment-naive patients with stable or active relapsing-remitting disease fulfilling revised McDonald criteria were used as multiple sclerosis controls. Bulk CD8+ and CD4+ T cells were purified by magnetic negative isolation, whereas CD8+ TEMRA cells were enriched by FACS. Blood was collected in EDTA tubes and processed within 24 hours, with PBMCs isolated through density gradient centrifugation. PBMCs destined for TCR sequencing were cryopreserved in liquid nitrogen and later thawed in a 37 °C water bath. The sorted or isolated CD4+, CD8+ and CD8+ TEMRA cells reached a purity of at least 90%.

The specimen was CD4+ T cells from PBMCs. The TCR comes from a human donor with multiple sclerosis. Here the chain combines TRBV27 and TRBJ1-1, with a tentative D gene TRBD1 over 5 matching bases. CDR3 reads: CASRRGGGTEAFF. The DNA sequence is TGTGCCAGCCGTCGCGGGGGAGGAACTGAAGCTTTCTTT.